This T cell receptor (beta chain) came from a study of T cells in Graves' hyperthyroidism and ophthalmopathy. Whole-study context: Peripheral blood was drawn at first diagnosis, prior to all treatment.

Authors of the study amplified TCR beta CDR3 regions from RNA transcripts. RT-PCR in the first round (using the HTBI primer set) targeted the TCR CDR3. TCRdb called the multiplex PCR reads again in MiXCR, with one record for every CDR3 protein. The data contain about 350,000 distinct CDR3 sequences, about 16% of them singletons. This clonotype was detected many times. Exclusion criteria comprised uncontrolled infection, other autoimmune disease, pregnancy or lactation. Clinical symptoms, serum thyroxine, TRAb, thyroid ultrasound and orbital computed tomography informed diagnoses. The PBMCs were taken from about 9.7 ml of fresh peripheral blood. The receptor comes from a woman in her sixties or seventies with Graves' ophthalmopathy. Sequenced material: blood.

CDR3 in amino acids: CASSGVELAEAFF. CDR3 coding DNA: TGTGCCAGCAGCGGTGTAGAGCTGGCTGAAGCTTTCTTT. V is TRBV4-2 and J is TRBJ1-1; D not certain. The germline V gene has CDR1 LGHNA and CDR2 YNFKEQ. The CDR3 is made up of 13 amino acids. Trimming left V 5 bases short and J 6 bases short, with 13 bases between.